Listed here are 28 T cell receptor beta chains from one sample, sequenced in a study of OX40 agonist ivuxolimab in advanced cancers. The method was the immunoSEQ multiplex PCR assay. Here the immuneACCESS table is served through TCRdb, limited to in-frame sequences with V and J called. Missing clones are a known gap in these copies; in checked studies unresolved V genes cover under half, and the rest lacks a known reason. The sample has some 42,000 clones on record, 75% to 90% of them singletons. In total, the top ten clones hold less than 40% of the sample. The starting material was CD4+ or CD8+ T cells sorted from blood, obtained in a trial of the OX40 agonist ivuxolimab. These receptor sequences come from an adult with an advanced solid tumor such as melanoma, head and neck, liver or kidney cancer.

This clone was counted a single time. This chain links TRBV29-1 with TRBJ1-1, with 7 bases fitting TRBD1. With V trimmed by 7 bases and J by 1 base, 3 bases remained unmatched. The CDR3 totals 12 residues. Per germline, CDR1 SQVTM and CDR2 ANQGSEA. The CDR3 DNA reads TGCAGCGGCAGACAGGGGAACACTGAAGCTTTCTTT. Its translation is CSGRQGNTEAFF.

This clone has only a few counts. V gene TRBV6-1 combines with J gene TRBJ2-1; the match to TRBD2 covers 9 bases. Trimming removed 6 bases from V and 0 bases from J; junction bases left unmatched: 0. The CDR3 is made up of 14 amino acids. Germline V gene data show CDR1 as MNHNS and CDR2 as SASEGT. Here the CDR3 DNA reads TGTGCCAGCAGACTAGCGGGCTCCTACAATGAGCAGTTCTTC. The encoded protein is CASRLAGSYNEQFF.

This clone was observed a few times. The rearrangement links TRBV9 to TRBJ2-1; tentatively, D is TRBD1 or TRBD2 (5 bases each). CDR3 length: 15 residues. CDR1 is SGDLS and CDR2 is YYNGEE in the germline V gene. The V gene lost 5 bases and the J gene lost 5 bases, with 17 bases spanning the gap. The CDR3 region is CASSGGDRANNEQFF. The DNA of the CDR3 is TGTGCCAGCAGTGGGGGAGATAGGGCCAACAATGAGCAGTTCTTC.

V is TRBV29-1 and J is TRBJ2-7; 12 bases agree with TRBD2. The CDR3 is 14 residues long. Looked up from germline, CDR1 is SQVTM and CDR2 is ANQGSEA. The V gene end was trimmed by 4 bases and the J gene end by 5 bases; junction bases not matched to a gene: 6. The CDR3 DNA reads TGCAGCGTTGGGACTAGCGGGATTCGGGACGAGCAGTACTTC. This translates into CSVGTSGIRDEQYF.

This clone was detected only a few times. The chain uses TRBV11-3 and TRBJ1-6; D remains ambiguous. The CDR3 runs to 13 residues. CDR1 is SGHNT and CDR2 is YENEEA in the germline V gene. V shed 4 bases and J shed 13 bases, with 14 bases lying between them. The CDR3 reads CASSSGPSHPLHF. CDR3 nucleotide sequence: TGTGCCAGCAGCTCCGGGCCCTCGCATCCCCTCCACTTT.

The V call is TRBV10-3, the J call TRBJ1-4; D uncertain. Trimming took 4 bases from V and 8 from J, leaving 17 bases between them. Looked up from germline, CDR1 is ENHRY and CDR2 is SYGVKD. The CDR3 loop spans 15 amino acids. CDR3 nucleotide sequence: TGTGCCATCAGTGGCGTAGAGTCAGACCCGGAAAAACTGTTTTTT. Protein product: CAISGVESDPEKLFF.

This clone was detected only once. V usage is TRBV6-6 and J usage is TRBJ1-1; tentative D call: TRBD1 (5 bases). Germline assignment: CDR1 MNHNY and CDR2 SVGAGI (reference sequence). CDR3 size: 14 residues. The ends were cut back, 7 bases at V and 7 bases at J, with 19 bases in the middle. The CDR3 reads CASTRGWGTFEAFF. The CDR3 region has the DNA TGTGCCAGCACCCGGGGGTGGGGGACTTTTGAAGCTTTCTTT.

The chain combines TRBV5-4 with TRBJ2-1, with TRBD2 matching over 7 bases. Germline V lookup: CDR1 SGHNT, CDR2 YYREEE (reference sequence). The CDR3 contains 15 residues. J was trimmed by 8 bases and V by 1 base; bases with no gene match: 9. The CDR3, as DNA: TGTGCCAGCAGCTTGCCTGCGGGGGAGGGCGATGAGCAGTTCTTC. Translated, it gives CASSLPAGEGDEQFF.

The chain uses TRBV28 and TRBJ2-7; 12 bases align to TRBD1. This CDR3 spans 14 amino acids. The V gene's germline CDR1 is MDHEN and CDR2 SYDVKM. Trimming at V came to 5 bases and at J to 5 bases, leaving 4 bases not matched to a gene. CDR3 DNA sequence: TGTGCCAGCAGTCCGGGACAGGGGGCTGACGAGCAGTACTTC. Protein: CASSPGQGADEQYF.

V gene TRBV5-1 combines with J gene TRBJ2-5; 11 bases line up with TRBD2. With the DNA end fitting TRBJ2-7 better, the J assignment may be wrong. This CDR3 is built from 14 residues. Per the germline V gene, CDR1 is SGHRS and CDR2 is YFSETQ. As DNA, the CDR3 is TGCGCCAGCAGCGTGACTAGCGGGAACGACGAGCAGTACTTC. Its protein product is CASSVTSGNDEQYF.

The CDR3 loop is CASSLGQGGTEAFF. The CDR3 region has the DNA TGTGCCAGCAGCTTGGGACAGGGAGGTACTGAAGCTTTCTTT. This chain uses TRBV5-4 with TRBJ1-1; TRBD1 matches at 7 bases. V gave up 0 bases and J gave up 5 bases; unmatched junction bases: 4. The CDR3 has 14 residues. Germline V gene lookup returns CDR1 SGHNT and CDR2 YYREEE (reference sequence).

The chain carries TRBV7-8 and TRBJ1-5, with 12 bases that match TRBD1. The germline CDR1 and CDR2 sequences are SGHVS and FQNEAQ. The length of the CDR3 is 17 residues. The J segment lost 1 base and the V segment lost 5 bases, leaving 6 bases of the junction unmatched. The chain's CDR3 is CASSLGTGGMSNQPQHF. The CDR3 nucleotides read TGTGCCAGCAGCCTCGGGACAGGGGGCATGAGCAATCAGCCCCAGCATTTT.

This chain links TRBV29-1 with TRBJ1-3; 7 nucleotides agree with TRBD1. The V gene end was trimmed by 7 bases and the J gene end by 4 bases; junction bases not matched to a gene: 7. CDR3 length: 13 residues. Germline V gene data show CDR1 as SQVTM and CDR2 as ANQGSEA. In DNA, the CDR3 is TGCAGCGCCCGACAGGGTGCCGGAAACACCATATATTTT. Its protein product is CSARQGAGNTIYF.

CDR3 nucleotides: TGTGCCAGCCGTCAAATTGACCAAGAGACCCAGTACTTC. Protein sequence: CASRQIDQETQYF. The V call is TRBV6-5, the J call TRBJ2-5, with D unclear. The germline gives CDR1 MNHEY, CDR2 SVGAGI. Trimming pared 8 bases from V and 0 bases from J, leaving 10 bases between. The CDR3 runs 13 residues.

The count of this clone is one. The chain joins TRBV7-9 to TRBJ1-3; tentative D call: TRBD1 (5 bases). This CDR3 has 16 amino acids. Germline CDR1 and CDR2: SEHNR and FQNEAQ (reference sequence). Trimming shortened V by 5 bases and J by 1 base, and 15 bases separated the two germline ends. CDR3 coding DNA: TGTGCCAGCAGCGGCGGGGCAGCCACTTCTGGAAACACCATATATTTT. Protein: CASSGGAATSGNTIYF. Using reference TRBV7-9 and TRBJ1-3 for the parts outside the CDR3, the full variable domain is DTGVSQNPRHKITKRGQNVTFRCDPISEHNRLYWYRQTLGQGPEFLTYFQNEAQLEKSRLLSDRFSAERPKGSFSTLEIQRTEQGDSAMYLCASSGGAATSGNTIYFGEGSWLTVV.

The chain couples TRBV9 to TRBJ2-5; either TRBD1 or TRBD2 may supply D (5 bases each). V lost 0 bases, J lost 5 bases, and 8 bases lay in between. This CDR3 contains 13 residues. Germline CDR1 is SGDLS and CDR2 is YYNGEE. CDR3 residues: CASSVGEGETQYF. The CDR3 bases are TGTGCCAGCAGCGTAGGCGAGGGGGAGACCCAGTACTTC. Together with reference TRBV9 and TRBJ2-5, the CDR3 gives the full variable domain: DSGVTQTPKHLITATGQRVTLRCSPRSGDLSVYWYQQSLDQGLQFLIQYYNGEERAKGNILERFSAQQFPDLHSELNLSSLELGDSALYFCASSVGEGETQYFGPGTRLLVL.

The chain is built from TRBV5-8 and TRBJ1-6, with unresolved D. From germline, CDR1 is SGHTS and CDR2 YDEGEE. V dropped 6 bases and J dropped 10 bases, with 14 bases sitting between them. The CDR3 is made up of 13 amino acids. The chain's CDR3 is CASTPRVDSPLHF. CDR3 DNA sequence: TGTGCCAGCACCCCGCGGGTCGACTCACCCCTCCACTTT.

V and J are TRBV6-6 and TRBJ2-3; a possible D gene is TRBD1 (6 bases). This CDR3 is built from 13 residues. CDR1 is MNHNY, CDR2 SVGAGI, per germline (reference sequence). Trimming pared 5 bases from V and 6 bases from J, leaving 12 bases between. For the CDR3, the DNA is TGTGCCAGCAGTGGGCAGGGGTCGGATACGCAGTATTTT. Its translation: CASSGQGSDTQYF.

The chain recombines TRBV19 with TRBJ2-4; the D gene is possibly TRBD1 (5 bases). Per germline, CDR1 LNHDA and CDR2 SQIVND (reference sequence). The CDR3 covers 14 residues. Trimming left V 4 bases short and J 6 bases short, with 13 bases between. The CDR3 coding sequence is TGTGCCAGTAGTACCAGGGTGACTGGAAACATTCAGTACTTC. Residues: CASSTRVTGNIQYF. Looking up the rest from reference TRBV19 and TRBJ2-4 gives the full variable domain: DGGITQSPKYLFRKEGQNVTLSCEQNLNHDAMYWYRQDPGQGLRLIYYSQIVNDFQKGDIAEGYSVSREKKESFPLTVTSAQKNPTAFYLCASSTRVTGNIQYFGAGTRLSVL.

This clone has a single count. The chain is built from TRBV25-1 and TRBJ2-5; D unresolved. This CDR3 spans 13 amino acids. The V and J ends lost 2 bases and 5 bases respectively, with 9 bases between them. Germline V gives CDR1 MGHDK, CDR2 SYGVNS. The CDR3, as DNA: TGTGCCAGCAGTGAACTTTGGTCGGAGACCCAGTACTTC. This gives the protein CASSELWSETQYF.

The chain recombines TRBV15 with TRBJ1-2; D remains ambiguous. This CDR3 contains 14 residues. Trimming left V 5 bases short and J 7 bases short, with 17 bases between. Germline lookup yields CDR1 LNHNV and CDR2 YYDKDF (reference sequence). For the CDR3, the DNA is TGTGCCACCAGCTCGCGGACGCCGGCCGGTGGCTACACCTTC. It encodes CATSSRTPAGGYTF.

The chain has TRBV6-1 and TRBJ2-7; the match to TRBD1 covers 9 bases. Germline CDR1 MNHNS, CDR2 SASEGT. This CDR3 is 14 amino acids long. The ends lost 5 bases at V and 5 bases at J; junction bases unmatched: 7. The CDR3: CASSPRDRDHEQYF. As DNA, the CDR3 is TGTGCCAGCAGTCCCCGGGACAGGGACCACGAGCAGTACTTC.

This clone appeared a single time. The chain is built from TRBV2 and TRBJ1-5; 7 positions match TRBD1. V shed 6 bases and J 3 bases; nucleotides not matched to a gene: 2. The CDR3 length is 13 residues. CDR1 SNHLY and CDR2 FYNNEI come from the germline V gene. CDR3 sequence reads: CASSGQVNQPQHF. CDR3 nucleotide sequence: TGTGCCAGCAGCGGACAGGTCAATCAGCCCCAGCATTTT.

The V call is TRBV6-5, the J call TRBJ1-5; TRBD1 matches 7 bases. CDR1 and CDR2 (germline): MNHEY, SVGAGI. The CDR3 has 12 amino acids. Trimming at V came to 11 bases and at J to 3 bases, leaving 4 bases not matched to a gene. CDR3 sequence: CAYRGLNQPQHF. CDR3 nucleotide sequence: TGTGCCTACAGGGGACTCAATCAGCCCCAGCATTTT.

The J gene is TRBJ1-4, the V gene TRBV13; 7 bases fit TRBD1. With V trimmed by 6 bases and J by 4 bases, 8 bases remained unmatched. The CDR3 runs 15 residues. The germline V gene has CDR1 PRHDT and CDR2 FYEKMQ (reference sequence). CDR3 sequence reads: CASSLHRGRNEKLFF. Here the CDR3 DNA reads TGTGCCAGCAGTTTACACAGGGGTCGTAATGAAAAACTGTTTTTT. Based on the CDR3 plus reference TRBV13 and TRBJ1-4, the full variable domain is AAGVIQSPRHLIKEKRETATLKCYPIPRHDTVYWYQQGPGQDPQFLISFYEKMQSDKGSIPDRFSAQQFSDYHSELNMSSLELGDSALYFCASSLHRGRNEKLFFGSGTQLSVL.

The rearrangement links TRBV6-1 to TRBJ2-1; D unresolved. Trimming cost V 3 bases and J 6 bases, with 12 bases left between them. This CDR3 region has 14 residues. Germline V gives CDR1 MNHNS, CDR2 SASEGT. CDR3: CASSDDQWVNEQFF. Here the CDR3 DNA reads TGTGCCAGCAGTGATGATCAATGGGTCAATGAGCAGTTCTTC.

The chain is built from TRBV5-4 and TRBJ2-7, with D maybe TRBD2 (5 bases). The CDR3 sequence is 12 residues long. V was pared by 4 bases and J by 3 bases, with 8 bases between. Germline CDR1 reads SGHNT; CDR2 reads YYREEE (reference sequence). This CDR3 is CASSVRDYEQYF. The CDR3 DNA follows: TGTGCCAGCAGCGTCCGGGACTACGAGCAGTACTTC.

The rearrangement links TRBV19 to TRBJ2-7; D is tentatively TRBD1 or TRBD2 (5 bases each). Germline V gives CDR1 LNHDA, CDR2 SQIVND (reference sequence). The length of the CDR3 is 14 residues. Deletions cut 1 base from V and 3 bases from J, with 10 bases between. This CDR3 reads CASSIGGSFYEQYF. The CDR3 nucleotides read TGTGCCAGTAGTATAGGGGGGAGTTTCTACGAGCAGTACTTC.